This T cell receptor beta chain was sequenced in a study of shared clonotypes between healthy human individuals. Ten immunoSEQ deep assay plates were used to sequence unsorted PBMC DNA. Produced via immunoSEQ multiplex PCR; TCRdb's table is partial and in-frame only. The sample shows some 470,000 clones, 76% of them seen only once. Study outcomes and limitations: An expected dependence of interdonor clonotype sharing on sequencing depth was noted.

Germline V gives CDR1 SSHAT, CDR2 FNYEAQ (reference sequence). This CDR3 region has 14 residues. Worth noting for this clone: Its antigen is not known. A junction boundary mismatches the germline segment, possibly from a read error.

This rearrangement joins TRBV7-7 to TRBJ2-7, with 9 bases matching TRBD1. Sequencing was done on a sample of PBMCs. The TCR sequence derives from a woman aged 40 to 50 in good health. Some clones in this sample may be carry-over from other donors' samples. CDR3 in amino acids: CASSKGQGQYEQYF. CDR3 DNA: TGTGCTAGCAGCAAGGGACAGGGCCAGTACGAGCAGTACTTC.